What follows are 26 T cell receptor beta chains derived from one specimen sequenced in a study of cytomegalovirus exposure and HLA in healthy donors. TCRdb's table, derived via immunoSEQ multiplex PCR, lists solely in-frame clones and lacks some. The sample comprises about 200,000 clones, about 82% of which are singletons, and roughly 1.5% rests with the top ten. Sequencing was carried out using PBMCs. Every receptor here comes from a woman aged 18-29 years in good health and CMV-seronegative.

This clone appeared once. The CDR3 nucleotides read TGTGCCAGCAGCCAACTCAGCGGGAGGGGGGTCGAGACCCAGTACTTC. Protein: CASSQLSGRGVETQYF. This rearrangement joins TRBV4-2 to TRBJ2-5, with 10 bases identical to TRBD2. The CDR3 spans 16 residues. Germline CDR1 LGHNA, CDR2 YNFKEQ. The ends lost 2 bases at V and 5 bases at J; junction bases unmatched: 8.

The chain links TRBV27 to TRBJ2-3; 10 bases match TRBD2. V shed 1 base and J 0 bases; nucleotides not matched to a gene: 16. The CDR3 covers 21 residues. Germline values: CDR1 MNHEY, CDR2 SMNVEV (reference sequence). This CDR3 reads CASSLYFRTSGNLGSTDTQYF. The DNA for the CDR3 is TGTGCCAGCAGTTTATATTTTCGGACTAGCGGAAACCTGGGGAGCACAGATACGCAGTATTTT.

CDR3 residues: CATSRDQGAAGNTIYF. The CDR3 DNA sequence: TGTGCCACCAGCAGAGATCAAGGGGCTGCAGGAAACACCATATATTTT. The chain links TRBV15 to TRBJ1-3, with a tentative D call TRBD1 (5 bases). The CDR3 length is 16 residues. Deletions cut 0 bases from V and 4 bases from J, with 13 bases between. Germline CDR1 LNHNV, CDR2 YYDKDF (reference sequence).

The rearrangement joins TRBV2 to TRBJ1-5, with TRBD1 as a possible D gene (6 bases). This CDR3 comprises 14 residues. Germline V gene lookup returns CDR1 SNHLY and CDR2 FYNNEI. The V and J ends lost 4 bases and 4 bases respectively, with 11 bases between them. The CDR3 DNA follows: TGTGCCAGCAGTGGAGACAGGCGTAATCAGCCCCAGCATTTT. Protein product: CASSGDRRNQPQHF.

The chain links TRBV11-2 to TRBJ1-5, with D possibly TRBD1 on 6 matching bases. V shed 5 bases and J shed 4 bases, with 12 bases lying between them. The germline CDR1 and CDR2 sequences are SGHAT and FQNNGV. There are 14 residues in the CDR3. The CDR3 spells CASSETGNNQPQHF. CDR3 sequence (DNA): TGTGCCAGCAGCGAGACAGGAAATAATCAGCCCCAGCATTTT.

J is TRBJ2-4 and V is TRBV6-5; 7 bases match TRBD2. The CDR3 has 14 residues. The J segment lost 3 bases and the V segment lost 4 bases, leaving 3 bases of the junction unmatched. Germline CDR1 is MNHEY and CDR2 is SVGAGI. CDR3 residues: CASSSRDYKNIQYF. The CDR3 DNA reads TGTGCCAGCAGTTCGAGGGACTACAAAAACATTCAGTACTTC.

This clone was seen a handful of times. The rearrangement joins TRBV23-1 to TRBJ2-2; 8 bases agree with TRBD1. TRBV23-1 is placed among ORFs of uncertain function. The CDR3 spans 15 residues. V lost 3 bases to trimming and J lost 6 bases; unmatched junction nucleotides: 6. The CDR3 nucleotides are TGCGCCAGCAGTCATTCGGACAGGGCCCCCGGGGAGCTGTTTTTT. Encoded protein: CASSHSDRAPGELFF.

The CDR3 region has the DNA TGTGCCAGCAGGGCCACTAGCGGGAGTTGGGATGAGCAGTTCTTC. Translating it yields CASRATSGSWDEQFF. The gene calls are TRBV2 and TRBJ2-1, with TRBD2 matching 11 bases. The CDR3 contains 15 residues. J lost 8 bases, V lost 6 bases, and 9 bases had no gene match. Germline CDR1 reads SNHLY; CDR2 reads FYNNEI.

The chain recombines TRBV4-1 with TRBJ2-2; TRBD2 matches 10 bases. The trim removed 0 bases at V and 3 bases at J, leaving 7 bases unmatched. This CDR3 is 18 amino acids long. Germline loops: CDR1 MGHRA, CDR2 YSYEKL. The CDR3, as DNA: TGCGCCAGCAGCCAAGATCTATCTAGCGGGGGATACACCGGGGAGCTGTTTTTT. Protein sequence: CASSQDLSSGGYTGELFF.

The CDR3 protein is CASSLTGAVSYNEQFF. The CDR3 region has the DNA TGTGCCAGCAGTTTAACGGGAGCGGTTTCCTACAATGAGCAGTTCTTC. This chain uses TRBV27 with TRBJ2-1; a possible D gene is TRBD2 (6 bases). CDR3 length equals 16 residues. V lost 2 bases, J lost 1 base, and 12 bases lay in between. Germline assignment: CDR1 MNHEY and CDR2 SMNVEV (reference sequence).

This clone has more than one count but fewer than ten. The CDR3 reads CATSRQGPDQPQHF. Here the CDR3 DNA reads TGTGCCACCAGCAGACAGGGCCCGGATCAGCCCCAGCATTTT. This chain connects TRBV15 to TRBJ1-5; tentative D call: TRBD1 (5 bases). The CDR3 loop spans 14 amino acids. Trimming shortened V by 2 bases and J by 5 bases, and 10 bases separated the two germline ends. Germline-derived CDR1 and CDR2 are LNHNV and YYDKDF (reference sequence).

The chain links TRBV18 to TRBJ1-6; 7 nucleotides agree with TRBD1. The junction had 6 bases not matched to a gene; V was cut back by 6 bases and J by 7 bases. This CDR3 comprises 14 residues. Germline V CDR1 and CDR2: KGHSH, LQKENI. CDR3 sequence reads: CASSPGTDNSPLHF. In DNA, the CDR3 is TGTGCCAGCTCGCCTGGGACAGACAATTCACCCCTCCACTTT.

This clone was seen just once. The chain combines TRBV7-3 with TRBJ2-1; the D gene is possibly TRBD2 (6 bases). Germline assignment: CDR1 SGHTA and CDR2 FQGTGA. V shed 1 base and J shed 3 bases, with 13 bases lying between them. CDR3 size: 16 residues. The CDR3 sequence: CASSLMAGTVYNEQFF. CDR3 nucleotide sequence: TGTGCCAGCAGCTTAATGGCGGGGACCGTCTACAATGAGCAGTTCTTC. Looking up the rest from reference TRBV7-3 and TRBJ2-1 gives the full variable domain: GAGVSQTPSNKVTEKGKYVELRCDPISGHTALYWYRQSLGQGPEFLIYFQGTGAADDSGLPNDRFFAVRPEGSVSTLKIQRTERGDSAVYLCASSLMAGTVYNEQFFGPGTRLTVL.

The chain is built from TRBV7-6 and TRBJ2-7; TRBD1 aligns across 10 bases. The CDR3 contains 17 residues. Germline loops: CDR1 SGHVS, CDR2 FNYEAQ. The V and J ends lost 0 bases and 7 bases, in that order; junction bases with no gene match: 12. The CDR3 nucleotides read TGTGCCAGCAGCTTAGCTGGGCGGGGACAGGGGCTCCGGGAGCAGTACTTC. As protein: CASSLAGRGQGLREQYF.

Points on this clone: At one of its ends the junction is not consistent with the germline gene, which may arise from a read error. This chain links TRBV4-2 with TRBJ2-7; TRBD1 agrees at 7 bases. Germline CDR1 and CDR2: LGHNA and YNFKEQ. The CDR3 runs 18 residues. In DNA, the CDR3 is TGTGCCAACAGCCAAACGTCAGGGGGTCAGACAGTCGCCTACGAGCAGTACTTC. Amino acid sequence: CANSQTSGGQTVAYEQYF.

This clone is a singleton in its sample. This rearrangement joins TRBV30 to TRBJ1-6, with TRBD1 matching over 7 bases. The CDR3 spans 17 residues. The germline CDR1 and CDR2 sequences are GTSNPN and SVGIG (reference sequence). The ends lost 2 bases at V and 9 bases at J; junction bases unmatched: 16. CDR3 sequence reads: CAWSFGQVKRRGSPLHF. CDR3 DNA sequence: TGTGCCTGGAGTTTCGGACAGGTCAAACGGAGGGGTTCACCCCTCCACTTT.

The rearrangement joins TRBV5-1 to TRBJ2-3; 13 nucleotides align to TRBD2. The CDR3 loop spans 17 amino acids. V shed 4 bases, J shed 6 bases, and the junction held 11 bases outside the gene matches. Germline assignment: CDR1 SGHRS and CDR2 YFSETQ. The CDR3 protein is CASSRQGTSGAGDTQYF. The CDR3 DNA follows: TGCGCCAGCAGCCGACAGGGGACTAGCGGGGCAGGGGATACGCAGTATTTT.

V is TRBV2 and J is TRBJ1-2; 9 bases fit TRBD1. CDR1 and CDR2 (germline): SNHLY, FYNNEI. J lost 8 bases, V lost 6 bases, and 7 bases had no gene match. The CDR3 covers 13 residues. This CDR3 is CASSEQGAEGYTF. The CDR3 DNA follows: TGTGCCAGCAGCGAACAGGGGGCGGAAGGCTACACCTTC. The entire variable domain, with the rest obtained from reference TRBV2 and TRBJ1-2, is as follows: EPEVTQTPSHQVTQMGQEVILRCVPISNHLYFYWYRQILGQKVEFLVSFYNNEISEKSEIFDDQFSVERPDGSNFTLKIRSTKLEDSAMYFCASSEQGAEGYTFGSGTRLTVV.

This clone has only a few counts. CDR3 in DNA: TGTGCCAGTAGAGTGTGGGCCCATGGTACTGAAGCTTTCTTT. Residues: CASRVWAHGTEAFF. This sequence joins TRBV19 and TRBJ1-1; D uncertain. The CDR3 runs to 14 residues. Germline assignment: CDR1 LNHDA and CDR2 SQIVND (reference sequence). Deletions cut 6 bases from V and 5 bases from J, with 16 bases between.

The chain recombines TRBV2 with TRBJ1-5; TRBD1 agrees at 8 bases. The CDR3 spans 17 residues. The germline gives CDR1 SNHLY, CDR2 FYNNEI. J gave up 5 bases and V 0 bases, and 9 bases lay outside the gene matches. The CDR3 here is CASSEALPQGADQPQHF. In DNA form, the CDR3 reads TGTGCCAGCAGTGAAGCCTTGCCCCAGGGGGCGGATCAGCCCCAGCATTTT.

V and J are TRBV11-2 and TRBJ1-2, with 10 bases fitting TRBD1. There are 16 residues in the CDR3. CDR1 is SGHAT, CDR2 FQNNGV, per germline. Trimming removed 3 bases from V and 8 bases from J; junction bases left unmatched: 12. CDR3 in amino acids: CASSFPLRDRGGGYTF. The CDR3 bases are TGTGCCAGCAGCTTTCCTTTGCGGGACAGGGGAGGCGGCTACACCTTC. Drawing the rest from reference TRBV11-2 and TRBJ1-2, the complete variable domain is EAGVAQSPRYKIIEKRQSVAFWCNPISGHATLYWYQQILGQGPKLLIQFQNNGVVDDSQLPKDRFSAERLKGVDSTLKIQPAKLEDSAVYLCASSFPLRDRGGGYTFGSGTRLTVV.

The chain couples TRBV6-6 to TRBJ1-3; D remains ambiguous. Germline V gene lookup returns CDR1 MNHNY and CDR2 SVGAGI (reference sequence). Trimming removed 6 bases from V and 0 bases from J, with 6 bases in between. The CDR3 has 13 amino acids. CDR3 in DNA: TGTGCCAGCAGACAGTACTCTGGAAACACCATATATTTT. Its protein is CASRQYSGNTIYF.

This chain links TRBV28 with TRBJ2-6, with TRBD1 matching 8 bases. The length of the CDR3 is 16 residues. Looked up from germline, CDR1 is MDHEN and CDR2 is SYDVKM. The trim removed 8 bases at V and 1 base at J, leaving 7 bases unmatched. The CDR3 sequence: CASADRGFSGANVLTF. As DNA, the CDR3 is TGTGCCAGCGCCGACAGGGGCTTTTCTGGGGCCAACGTCCTGACTTTC.

This chain connects TRBV12-5 to TRBJ2-7, with TRBD2 matching 7 bases. Germline V CDR1 and CDR2: LGHNT, FRNRAP. V was clipped by 1 base and J by 6 bases; unmatched bases: 3. The CDR3 sequence is 13 residues long. The CDR3 here is CASGLGLATEQYF. In nucleotides, the CDR3 is TGTGCTAGTGGTTTGGGACTAGCAACCGAGCAGTACTTC. The whole variable domain, remainder taken from reference TRBV12-5 and TRBJ2-7, is DARVTQTPRHKVTEMGQEVTMRCQPILGHNTVFWYRQTMMQGLELLAYFRNRAPLDDSGMPKDRFSAEMPDATLATLKIQPSEPRDSAVYFCASGLGLATEQYFGPGTRLTVT.

This rearrangement joins TRBV27 to TRBJ2-7; 7 nucleotides match TRBD1. The germline gives CDR1 MNHEY, CDR2 SMNVEV (reference sequence). V lost 3 bases, J lost 0 bases, and 8 bases stayed unmatched. The CDR3 runs to 16 residues. CDR3 in DNA: TGTGCCAGCAGTTTGGGTCAGGGACAGCGCTCCTACGAGCAGTACTTC. It is translated as CASSLGQGQRSYEQYF.

The chain uses TRBV4-2 and TRBJ2-3, with 14 nucleotides matching TRBD2. This CDR3 comprises 16 residues. With V trimmed by 8 bases and J by 4 bases, 8 bases remained unmatched. Germline CDR1 LGHNA, CDR2 YNFKEQ. The CDR3 here is CASESGTSGGSDTQYF. The CDR3, as DNA: TGTGCCAGCGAAAGCGGGACTAGCGGGGGATCAGATACGCAGTATTTT.